This T cell receptor (beta chain) was obtained from a study of blood T cell repertoires in COVID-19. Study information: COVID-19 samples, acute and convalescent, were from the United States, Italy and Spain. Sources were T cells, B-cell-depleted T cells, or PBMCs; the material itself was cDNA or gDNA.

The V gene lost 3 bases and the J gene lost 2 bases, with 17 bases spanning the gap. Germline-derived CDR1 and CDR2 are SGHKS and YYEKEE (reference sequence). This CDR3 is built from 16 residues. Under the authors' procedure: By means of reference gene primer amplification, nucleated cell counts were estimated. Repertoires were generated with immunoSEQ multiplex PCR, while TCRdb's copy carries only in-frame clones and drops some. The V and J calls and the clone size are those of that table, but D and trimming were determined from the DNA. The table includes fewer than 200,000 clones, about four fifths detected once.

What was sequenced was peripheral blood. The sequence was obtained from a man between 65 and 80 years old with active or convalescent COVID-19. The chain combines TRBV5-5 with TRBJ1-1, with a possible D match to TRBD1 (5 bases). CDR3 sequence reads: CASSYLDSRKNTEAFF. The DNA of the CDR3 is TGTGCCAGCAGCTATCTTGACAGTAGAAAAAACACTGAAGCTTTCTTT.